These 10 T cell receptor beta chains came from one sample sequenced in a study of tumor-infiltrating lymphocytes in localized non-small cell lung cancer. Profiling relied on immunoSEQ multiplex PCR, and the TCRdb table lists in-frame clones only, not all of them. The sample has around 15,000 clones, about three quarters seen once. Sample: lung tumor tissue. All receptors come from a human donor with non-small cell lung cancer.

The genes are TRBV7-8 and TRBJ2-3, with no clear D. The germline gives CDR1 SGHVS, CDR2 FQNEAQ. The CDR3 is 15 amino acids. V lost 6 bases, J lost 2 bases, and 15 bases lay in between. DNA of the CDR3: TGTGCCAGCAGAGGCGGACCGGTCTTCACAGATACGCAGTATTTT. Encoded protein: CASRGGPVFTDTQYF.

The chain joins TRBV5-1 to TRBJ2-7; TRBD1 matches 7 bases. V dropped 4 bases and J dropped 6; count of bases not matched to a gene: 7. This CDR3 contains 13 residues. Germline V gives CDR1 SGHRS, CDR2 YFSETQ. The CDR3 protein is CASSRDSGGEQYF. CDR3 bases: TGCGCCAGCAGCAGGGACAGCGGTGGCGAGCAGTACTTC.

Of note for this clone: Other DNA sequences within the sample encode an identical CDR3. This chain uses TRBV19 with TRBJ1-1, with TRBD1 matching over 9 bases. With 5 bases clipped from V and 4 bases from J, the junction kept 5 bases outside the gene matches. The CDR3 length is 14 residues. Germline CDR1 LNHDA, CDR2 SQIVND (reference sequence). The CDR3 reads CASSPGQGSTEAFF. CDR3 nucleotide sequence: TGTGCCAGTAGTCCAGGACAGGGGAGCACTGAAGCTTTCTTT.

The V gene is TRBV28, the J gene TRBJ2-1, with unresolved D. V lost 3 bases to trimming and J lost 9 bases, with 9 bases between them. Germline V gives CDR1 MDHEN, CDR2 SYDVKM. The CDR3 contains 12 residues. DNA for the CDR3: TGTGCCAGCAGTTTGAGGCAGAGTGAGCAGTTCTTC. The encoded protein is CASSLRQSEQFF.

This chain uses TRBV7-9 with TRBJ2-5; D is perhaps TRBD2 (5 bases). The germline gives CDR1 SEHNR, CDR2 FQNEAQ (reference sequence). Trimming stripped 4 bases from V and 3 bases from J, with 15 bases between. The CDR3 contains 15 residues. The CDR3 bases are TGTGCCAGCAGCTGGTACCTGGAAGCGGAAGAGACCCAGTACTTC. This codes for CASSWYLEAEETQYF.

V usage is TRBV5-1 and J usage is TRBJ2-1, with a weak D call TRBD1 (5 bases). V dropped 5 bases and J dropped 8 bases, with 8 bases sitting between them. The CDR3 spans 11 residues. Germline CDR1 and CDR2: SGHRS and YFSETQ. CDR3 coding DNA: TGCGCCAGCAGATCACAGGATGAGCAGTTCTTC. As protein: CASRSQDEQFF. Based on the CDR3 plus reference TRBV5-1 and TRBJ2-1, the full variable domain is KAGVTQTPRYLIKTRGQQVTLSCSPISGHRSVSWYQQTPGQGLQFLFEYFSETQRNKGNFPGRFSGRQFSNSRSEMNVSTLELGDSALYLCASRSQDEQFFGPGTRLTVL.

The V and J genes are TRBV29-1 and TRBJ1-2, with 9 bases that match TRBD1. V lost 5 bases, J lost 5 bases, and 9 bases stayed unmatched. CDR1 is SQVTM and CDR2 is ANQGSEA in the germline V gene. The CDR3 sequence is 14 residues long. DNA for the CDR3: TGCAGCGTTATACAGGGGGCGCCCAGGTATGGCTACACCTTC. Its protein product is CSVIQGAPRYGYTF.

The rearrangement links TRBV7-8 to TRBJ1-5; the D is unclear. V shed 5 bases and J shed 1 base, with 12 bases lying between them. The V gene's germline CDR1 is SGHVS and CDR2 FQNEAQ. The CDR3 is 15 residues long. The CDR3 DNA follows: TGTGCCAGCAGCAAAGAATACAGCAGCAATCAGCCCCAGCATTTT. Its protein is CASSKEYSSNQPQHF.

This clone was picked up a small number of times. In the same sample, other DNA sequences code for this CDR3. The rearrangement links TRBV20-1 to TRBJ2-7, with D unresolved. This CDR3 spans 11 amino acids. Trimming removed 3 bases at V and 3 bases at J, with 6 bases between. CDR1 and CDR2 (germline): DFQATT, SNEGSKA (reference sequence). The CDR3 nucleotides read TGCAGTGCTAGGCTAGACTACGAGCAGTACTTC. It is translated as CSARLDYEQYF.

The chain combines TRBV6-1 with TRBJ1-1; D is undetermined. CDR3 length: 16 amino acids. The germline V gene encodes CDR1 MNHNS and CDR2 SASEGT. Between the trimmed V and J ends, which lost 0 bases and 1 base, there was a span of 12 bases. This CDR3 is CASSEALRHPNTEAFF. The CDR3, as DNA: TGTGCCAGCAGTGAAGCGCTTCGGCACCCGAACACTGAAGCTTTCTTT.